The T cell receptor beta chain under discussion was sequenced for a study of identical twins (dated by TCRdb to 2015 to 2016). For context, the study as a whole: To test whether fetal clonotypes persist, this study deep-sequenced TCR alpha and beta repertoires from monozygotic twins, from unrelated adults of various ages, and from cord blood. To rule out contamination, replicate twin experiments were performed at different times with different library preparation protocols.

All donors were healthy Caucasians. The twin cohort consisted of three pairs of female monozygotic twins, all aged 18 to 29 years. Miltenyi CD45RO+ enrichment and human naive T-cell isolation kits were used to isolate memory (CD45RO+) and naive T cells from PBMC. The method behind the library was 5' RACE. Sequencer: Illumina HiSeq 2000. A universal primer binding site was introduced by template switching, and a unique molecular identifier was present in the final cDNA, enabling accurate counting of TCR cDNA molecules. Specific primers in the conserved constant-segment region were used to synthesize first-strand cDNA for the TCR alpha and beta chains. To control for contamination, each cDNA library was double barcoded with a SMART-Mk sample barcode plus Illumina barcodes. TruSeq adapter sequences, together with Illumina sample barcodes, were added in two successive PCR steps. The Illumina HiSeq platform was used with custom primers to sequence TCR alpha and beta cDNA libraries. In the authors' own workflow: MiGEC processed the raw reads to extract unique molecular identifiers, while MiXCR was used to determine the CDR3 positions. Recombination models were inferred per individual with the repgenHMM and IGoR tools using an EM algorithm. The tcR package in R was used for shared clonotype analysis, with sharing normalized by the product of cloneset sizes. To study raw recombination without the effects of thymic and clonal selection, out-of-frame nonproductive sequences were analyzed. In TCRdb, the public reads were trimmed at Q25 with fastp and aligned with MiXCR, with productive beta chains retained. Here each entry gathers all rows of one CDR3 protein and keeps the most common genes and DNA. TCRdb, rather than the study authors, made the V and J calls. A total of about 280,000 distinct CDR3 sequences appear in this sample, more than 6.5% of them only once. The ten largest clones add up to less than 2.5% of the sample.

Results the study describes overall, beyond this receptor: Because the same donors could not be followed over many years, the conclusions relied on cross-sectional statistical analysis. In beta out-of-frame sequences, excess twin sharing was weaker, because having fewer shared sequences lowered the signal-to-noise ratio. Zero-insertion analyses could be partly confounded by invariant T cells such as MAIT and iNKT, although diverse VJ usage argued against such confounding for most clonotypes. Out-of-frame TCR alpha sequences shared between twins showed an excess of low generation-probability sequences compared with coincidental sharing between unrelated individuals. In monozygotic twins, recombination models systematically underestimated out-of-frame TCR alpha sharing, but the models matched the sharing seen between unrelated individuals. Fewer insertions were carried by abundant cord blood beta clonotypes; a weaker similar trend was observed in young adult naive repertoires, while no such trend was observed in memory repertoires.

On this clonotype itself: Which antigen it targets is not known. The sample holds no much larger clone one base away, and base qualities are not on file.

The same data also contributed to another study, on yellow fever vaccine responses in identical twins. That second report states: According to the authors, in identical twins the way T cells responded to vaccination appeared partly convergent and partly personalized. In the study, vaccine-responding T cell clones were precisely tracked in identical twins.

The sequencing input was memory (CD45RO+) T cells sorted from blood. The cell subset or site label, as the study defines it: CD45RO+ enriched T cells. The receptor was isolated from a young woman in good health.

The CDR3 here reads CASSPGDELVGYTF. The nucleotides are TGCGCCAGCAGCCCGGGGGACGAATTGGTCGGCTACACCTTC. The rearrangement combines TRBV5-1 with TRBJ1-2; TRBD1 is a weak D gene call, 5 bases matching. V and J lose 4 bases and 8 bases, and a span of 18 bases separates them. In the germline V gene, CDR1 corresponds to SGHRS and CDR2 to YFSETQ. The CDR3 runs 14 residues from the cysteine to the phenylalanine. Solely the CDR3 DNA is kept, with 42 bases framed from the first base.